This is a list of T cell receptor beta chains from one sample in a study of T cell repertoires in cytomegalovirus infection. TCRdb recomputed calls from the reads with MiXCR, one row per CDR3 protein. In the table there are some 100,000 distinct CDR3 sequences, around 22% of which are singletons. Sequenced input: CD8+ T cells from PBMCs. These receptors all come from a human donor in good health (CMV status not recorded). Some clones in this sample may be carry-over from other donors' samples. CDR3s include the opening cysteine and the closing phenylalanine or tryptophan. D genes are given only for firm matches. Clone size appears in some rows only: once, few, many, or a class for an expanded clone.

>TRBV19|TRBJ2-1|NA|few
TGTGCCAGTAGGTTAACAGTGGGAGGCGGCGACAATGAGCAGTTCTTC
CASRLTVGGGDNEQFF
>TRBV12-3/TRBV12-4|TRBJ1-2|NA|many
TGTGCCAGCAGTTTAATGGGTCAAACCGACCTCTATGGCTACACCTTC
CASSLMGQTDLYGYTF
>TRBV11-2|TRBJ1-6|TRBD1|many
TGTGCCAGCAGCCCAGGAGGACAGGGGGGATCCTATAATTCACCCCTCCACTTT
CASSPGGQGGSYNSPLHF
>TRBV19|TRBJ2-2|NA|few
TGTGCCAGTAGTATATGGGTAGGGAGCGCCGGGGAGCTGTTTTTT
CASSIWVGSAGELFF
>TRBV20-1|TRBJ1-5|NA|NA
TGCAGTGCTAGTGAGGGTCAGCCCCAGCATTTT
CSASEGQPQHF
>TRBV20-1|TRBJ1-2|NA|NA
TGCAGTGCTAGAGCCCGGGAAGACACCTTC
CSARAREDTF
>TRBV29-1|TRBJ2-3|TRBD2|NA
TGCAGCGTTGTAGGGACTAGCGGGGAGGGAGGCACAGATACGCAGTATTTT
CSVVGTSGEGGTDTQYF
>TRBV9|TRBJ2-2|NA|NA
TGTGCCAGCAGCAAAGGGGGGACCGGGGAGCTGTTTTTT
CASSKGGTGELFF
>TRBV29-1|TRBJ2-5|NA|few
TGCAGCGTCCACAGGGACGTAAAAGAGACCCAGTACTTC
CSVHRDVKETQYF
>TRBV4-1|TRBJ2-7|NA|many
TGCGCCAGCAGCCAAGATTCACAGGGTTACGAGCAGTACTTC
CASSQDSQGYEQYF
>TRBV20-1|TRBJ1-1|TRBD1|NA
TGCAGTGCTTCCCAGGGGGAGAACACTGAAGCTTTCTTT
CSASQGENTEAFF
>TRBV3-1|TRBJ1-5|NA|NA
TGTGCCAGCAGCCAGGGGGTTTTAAGCAATCAGCCCCAGCATTTT
CASSQGVLSNQPQHF
>TRBV7-9|TRBJ2-7|TRBD1|many
TGTGCCAGCAGCCAAGTACGAGGGACAGACGAGCAGTACTTC
CASSQVRGTDEQYF
>TRBV19|TRBJ1-5|NA|many
TGTGCCAGTACCCTGGACGGAAGAAGCAATCAGCCCCAGCATTTT
CASTLDGRSNQPQHF
>TRBV7-9|TRBJ2-1|NA|NA
TGTGCCAGCAGCTTAGGGGGGGCCAAGGGTAATGAGCAGTTCTTC
CASSLGGAKGNEQFF
>TRBV18|TRBJ2-5|NA|NA
TGTGCCAGCTCACCACCTCAAGAGACCCAGTACTTC
CASSPPQETQYF
>TRBV25-1|TRBJ2-5|NA|few
TGTGCCAGCAGCGAGGCGTCGGATCTCCAAGAGACCCAGTACTTC
CASSEASDLQETQYF
>TRBV20-1|TRBJ1-3|NA|many
TGCAGTGCTAGAGATCAAAAAATTGGAAGCTCTGGAAACACCATATATTTT
CSARDQKIGSSGNTIYF
>TRBV29-1|TRBJ2-7|TRBD1|NA
TGCAGCGTTCGGGACAGTATTTACTACGAGCAGTACTTC
CSVRDSIYYEQYF
>TRBV4-3|TRBJ2-7|NA|NA
TGCGCCAGCAGCCAAGAGGAGGATCCCTCCGGGGACTCCTACGAGCAGTACTTC
CASSQEEDPSGDSYEQYF
>TRBV10-3|TRBJ1-5|NA|NA
TGTGCCATCAGGGCAGATAGCAATCAGCCCCAGCATTTT
CAIRADSNQPQHF
>TRBV12-3/TRBV12-4|TRBJ1-2|NA|NA
TGTGCCAGCAGCCTTAGCCCCGACGGGAACTATGGCTACACCTTC
CASSLSPDGNYGYTF
>TRBV20-1|TRBJ2-3|TRBD2|NA
TGCAGTGCTAGACCCCTCTGGCGGGAGGCAGATACGCAGTATTTT
CSARPLWREADTQYF
>TRBV4-1|TRBJ2-7|NA|few
TGCGCCAGCAGCCAACTGGACGGCTCCTACGAGCAGTACTTC
CASSQLDGSYEQYF
>TRBV20-1|TRBJ2-7|NA|NA
TGCAGTGCTAGAGGTCCGAGCAGCTCCTACGAGCAGTACTTC
CSARGPSSSYEQYF
>TRBV7-3|TRBJ2-3|NA|many
TGTGCCAGCAGCTTAATCGGCGGTAGCACAGATACGCAGTATTTT
CASSLIGGSTDTQYF
>TRBV5-1|TRBJ2-2|NA|few
TGCGCCAGCAGCTCCCGGCGGACTTCGGACACCGGGGAGCTGTTTTTT
CASSSRRTSDTGELFF
>TRBV27|TRBJ2-7|NA|NA
TGTGCCAGCAGTGCCGGGACGAGCTCCTACGAGCAGTACTTC
CASSAGTSSYEQYF
>TRBV9|TRBJ2-1|NA|once
TGTGCCAGCAGCGAAGGGGACTACAATGAGCAGTTCTTC
CASSEGDYNEQFF
>TRBV12-3/TRBV12-4|TRBJ2-1|NA|NA
TGTGCCAGCAGCCCCACTAGATCCTACAATGAGCAGTTCTTC
CASSPTRSYNEQFF
>TRBV27|TRBJ1-5|NA|NA
TGTGCCAGCGGAGGACCGGGGCTGAGCAATCAGCCCCAGCATTTT
CASGGPGLSNQPQHF
>TRBV14|TRBJ2-3|NA|NA
TGTGCCAGCAGCCGAGCGGGCGGGGCAGATACGCAGTATTTT
CASSRAGGADTQYF
>TRBV19|TRBJ1-2|NA|NA
TGTGCCAGTAGTTTAGCCCCAACCAAGCGGCTGCTCTATGGCTACACCTTC
CASSLAPTKRLLYGYTF
>TRBV6-8|TRBJ2-7|NA|NA
TGTGCCAGCGCAGGGGGGCCTACCTACGAGCAGTACTTC
CASAGGPTYEQYF
>TRBV28|TRBJ2-7|TRBD2|NA
TGTGCCAGCAGTTTCGGACTAGCAGTATACGAGCAGTACTTC
CASSFGLAVYEQYF
>TRBV27|TRBJ2-1|NA|once
TGTGCCAGCAGTTTATGGAAAGGGCTTGAGCAGTTCTTC
CASSLWKGLEQFF
>TRBV7-9|TRBJ1-2|NA|few
TGTGCCAGCAGCCGGGTCGATGGCTACACCTTC
CASSRVDGYTF
>TRBV7-6|TRBJ2-5|NA|NA
TGTGCCAGCAGCCCCCGAGGGGCAGCCATTAGGACCCAGTACTTC
CASSPRGAAIRTQYF
>TRBV7-8|TRBJ2-3|NA|NA
TGTGCCCTCAGCCCTATTCCCGGATCGGATACGCAGTATTTT
CALSPIPGSDTQYF
>TRBV11-3|TRBJ1-5|NA|many
TGTGCCAGCAGCTTTTCGGGTCGGAGGTATCAGCCCCAGCATTTT
CASSFSGRRYQPQHF
>TRBV27|TRBJ2-2|NA|NA
TGTGCCAGCAGTTTATCGACCGGAGGAGGAGCGAACACCGGGGAGCTGTTTTTT
CASSLSTGGGANTGELFF
>TRBV7-2|TRBJ1-4|NA|many
TGTGCCAGCAGGGGGGCGGCTAATGAAAAACTGTTTTTT
CASRGAANEKLFF
>TRBV19|TRBJ1-6|NA|NA
TGTGCCAGTAGCAGGGATCTGTATAATTCACCCCTCCACTTT
CASSRDLYNSPLHF
>TRBV6-2/TRBV6-3|TRBJ1-5|NA|NA
TGTGCCAGCAGTTACTCGGGACTGGTCAATCAGCCCCAGCATTTT
CASSYSGLVNQPQHF
>TRBV19|TRBJ2-2|NA|NA
TGTGCCAGTAGTACGATTGGGGAGCTGTTTTTT
CASSTIGELFF
>TRBV4-2|TRBJ1-3|NA|few
TGTGCCAGCAGCCCGCTTACAGGCTCCTCTGGAAACACCATATATTTT
CASSPLTGSSGNTIYF
>TRBV12-3/TRBV12-4|TRBJ2-2|NA|NA
TGTGCCAGCAGTTCAGGGGTCCACACCGGGGAGCTGTTTTTT
CASSSGVHTGELFF
>TRBV7-9|TRBJ2-3|NA|many
TGTGCCAGCGGCCCGACAGGATCGAGCACAGATACGCAGTATTTT
CASGPTGSSTDTQYF
>TRBV7-6|TRBJ2-2|TRBD2|many
TGTGCCAGCAGCCGGGGACTAGCGGAGAACACCGGGGAGCTGTTTTTT
CASSRGLAENTGELFF
>TRBV7-2|TRBJ2-1|NA|many
TGTGCCAGCAGCTCCTGGGGATTGGAGCCCAATGAGCAGTTCTTC
CASSSWGLEPNEQFF
>TRBV4-1|TRBJ1-1|NA|few
TGCGCCAGCAGCCAAGAAGGTAGGGATGGCGCTTTCTTT
CASSQEGRDGAFF
>TRBV11-2|TRBJ2-7|TRBD2|NA
TGTGCCAGCAGCCGAGGACTAGCGGGTAAAAGGAGCTTC
CASSRGLAGKRSF
>TRBV7-2|TRBJ2-1|NA|few
TGTGCCAGCAGCCAGGACATCCTTACCATTGAGCAGTTCTTC
CASSQDILTIEQFF
>TRBV4-3|TRBJ2-2|TRBD2|NA
TGCGCCAGCAGCCAAGATCGGGAGGTCGGGGAGCTGTTTTTT
CASSQDREVGELFF
>TRBV6-2/TRBV6-3|TRBJ2-7|NA|few
TGTGCCAGCAGTTACCCGGGACGGAGGGACTACGAGCAGTACTTC
CASSYPGRRDYEQYF
>TRBV29-1|TRBJ2-1|TRBD1|NA
TGCAGCGTTGAAGACAGGGGGCAGGTCTATGAGCAGTTCTTC
CSVEDRGQVYEQFF
>TRBV14|TRBJ2-1|TRBD2|NA
TGTGCCAGCAGCCCTGGAGCGGGGGGGTACAATGAGCAGTTCTTC
CASSPGAGGYNEQFF
>TRBV7-9|TRBJ2-3|NA|many
TGTGCCAGCAGCCGTGCTAGCACAGATACGCAGTATTTT
CASSRASTDTQYF
>TRBV7-6|TRBJ2-2|TRBD1|many
TGTGCCAGCAGCTTAAGTGTCGGGACAGCCCTAAGCACCGGGGAGCTGTTTTTT
CASSLSVGTALSTGELFF